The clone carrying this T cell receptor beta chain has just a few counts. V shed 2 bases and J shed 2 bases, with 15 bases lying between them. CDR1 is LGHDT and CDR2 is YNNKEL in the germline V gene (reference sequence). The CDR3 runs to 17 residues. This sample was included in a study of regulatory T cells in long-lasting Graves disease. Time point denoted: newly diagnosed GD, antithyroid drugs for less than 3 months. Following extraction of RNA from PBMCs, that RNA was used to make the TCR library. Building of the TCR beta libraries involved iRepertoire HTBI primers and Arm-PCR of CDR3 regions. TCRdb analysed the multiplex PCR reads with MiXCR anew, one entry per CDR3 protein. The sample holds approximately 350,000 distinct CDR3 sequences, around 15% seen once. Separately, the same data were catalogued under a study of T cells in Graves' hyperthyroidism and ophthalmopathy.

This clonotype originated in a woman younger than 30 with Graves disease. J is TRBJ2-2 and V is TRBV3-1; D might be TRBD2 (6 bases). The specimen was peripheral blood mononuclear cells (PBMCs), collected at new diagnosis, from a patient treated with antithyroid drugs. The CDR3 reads CASSQRLGSDNTGELFF. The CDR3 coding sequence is TGTGCCAGCAGCCAACGACTAGGTTCAGATAACACCGGGGAGCTGTTTTTT. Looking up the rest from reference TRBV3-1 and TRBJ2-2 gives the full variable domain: DTAVSQTPKYLVTQMGNDKSIKCEQNLGHDTMYWYKQDSKKFLKIMFSYNNKELIINETVPNRFSPKSPDKAHLNLHINSLELGDSAVYFCASSQRLGSDNTGELFFGEGSRLTVL.